A single sample gave rise to the 24 T cell receptor beta chains below, sequenced in a study of T cells of healthy individuals listed by TCRdb under 2018. Libraries were made using 5' RACE. TCRdb names Illumina MiSeq as the instrument used. TCRdb trimmed the raw reads at Q25, called clones with MiXCR and kept productive beta chains. Merged by CDR3 protein, the rows form single entries marked with the most common genes and DNA. A total of 90,000 to 100,000 distinct CDR3 sequences appear in this sample, 17% of them only once. The ten largest clones add up to about 6.2% of the sample. Source of these receptors: a human donor in good health.

Notes on this clonotype: A much bigger clone sits one base away, suggesting this may be a read error. CDR3 loop: CARTPSGNTIYF. The CDR3 nucleotides are TGTGCCAGGACCCCCTCTGGAAACACCATATATTTT. The genes are TRBV12-3 or TRBV12-4 and TRBJ1-3; D uncertain. The CDR3 contains 12 residues. V lost 9 bases and J lost 0, with 6 bases in between.

This clonotype was seen more than once but under ten times. V gene TRBV6-2 or TRBV6-3 combines with J gene TRBJ2-7; D ambiguous. The CDR3 length is 13 residues. Germline V gene data show CDR1 as MNHEY and CDR2 as SVGEGT. The V end lost 6 bases, the J end lost 4 bases, and 13 bases lay between the germline ends. CDR3 DNA: TGTGCCAGCAGCCCCACCACGAGATACGAGCAGTACTTC. This codes for CASSPTTRYEQYF.

This clonotype was seen only a few times. The chain employs TRBV2 and TRBJ1-5; TRBD1 is a possible D gene (5 bases). Trimming cost V 2 bases and J 7 bases, with 12 bases left between them. Germline V gene sequence: CDR1 SNHLY, CDR2 FYNNEI. This CDR3 has 14 amino acids. In nucleotides, the CDR3 is TGTGCCAGCAGTGAACGGCTGGGGGAACAGCCCCAGCATTTT. Protein: CASSERLGEQPQHF.

This clonotype was counted only a few times. V and J are TRBV7-2 and TRBJ2-5; perhaps TRBD2 as D (6 bases). The CDR3 runs 14 residues. V lost 5 bases, J lost 3 bases, and 13 bases lay in between. From germline, CDR1 is SGHTA and CDR2 FQGNSA. This chain's CDR3 is CASSPRGGEETQYF. CDR3 nucleotide sequence: TGTGCCAGCAGCCCCCGAGGAGGGGAAGAGACCCAGTACTTC.

V and J are TRBV18 and TRBJ2-2; D is unclear. The CDR3 is made up of 13 amino acids. Germline assignment: CDR1 KGHSH and CDR2 LQKENI. Trimming stripped 2 bases from V and 5 bases from J, with 6 bases between. CDR3 DNA sequence: TGTGCCAGCTCACCAGAAGGTACCGGGGAGCTGTTTTTT. Protein product: CASSPEGTGELFF.

Note on this clonotype: A much larger clone lies a single base off, so this may be a read error. The rearrangement links TRBV3-1 to TRBJ2-2; D is possibly TRBD2 (5 bases). The length of the CDR3 is 18 residues. Per germline, CDR1 LGHDT and CDR2 YNNKEL (reference sequence). CDR3 amino acids: CASSPSHLGSANTGELCF. The CDR3 DNA is TGTGCCAGCAGTCCAAGTCACCTAGGGTCCGCGAACACCGGGGAGCTGTGTTTT.

The genes are TRBV27 and TRBJ2-3, with D possibly matching TRBD2 (5 bases). In germline, CDR1 is MNHEY, CDR2 SMNVEV (reference sequence). V lost 2 bases, J lost 7 bases, and 10 bases lay in between. The CDR3 covers 13 residues. The CDR3 nucleotides read TGTGCCAGCAGTTTACAAGGGAGCAATACGCAGTATTTT. This translates into CASSLQGSNTQYF.

The chain recombines TRBV24-1 with TRBJ2-3, with 7 bases fitting TRBD2. Germline CDR1 reads KGHDR; CDR2 reads SFDVKD. Trimming took 7 bases from V and 6 from J; bases not matched to a gene: 6. This CDR3 has 13 residues. The CDR3 is CATRAGQRDTQYF. CDR3 bases: TGTGCCACCAGAGCGGGGCAGAGGGATACGCAGTATTTT.

This clonotype was observed at least ten times. The chain uses TRBV7-3 and TRBJ2-1, with 10 positions matching TRBD1. CDR3 size: 16 residues. The germline CDR1 and CDR2 sequences are SGHTA and FQGTGA. Trimming removed 6 bases from V and 5 bases from J; junction bases left unmatched: 10. The chain's CDR3 is CASSSTRDRGDNEQFF. The CDR3 bases are TGTGCCAGCAGTTCCACCCGGGACAGGGGTGACAATGAGCAGTTCTTC.

This clonotype was counted between two and nine times. The J gene is TRBJ2-5, the V gene TRBV2; no definite D call. CDR1 and CDR2 (germline): SNHLY, FYNNEI. The V end was cut by 6 bases, the J end by 5 bases, with 13 bases between. The length of the CDR3 is 13 residues. CDR3 sequence (DNA): TGTGCCAGCAGGGTCGACGCTCGGGAGACCCAGTACTTC. Translated: CASRVDARETQYF.

On this clonotype: Just one base apart from a much larger clone, this may be a read error. The genes are TRBV6-2 or TRBV6-3 and TRBJ1-2, with D possibly matching TRBD1 (5 bases). V lost 7 bases and J lost 4, with 16 bases in between. In germline, CDR1 is MNHEY, CDR2 SVGEGT. The CDR3 extends over 14 amino acids. The chain's CDR3 is CASTQRGEIYGYTF. CDR3 in DNA: TGTGCCAGCACCCAACGGGGGGAAATCTATGGCTACACCTTC.

The V call is TRBV6-2 or TRBV6-3, the J call TRBJ2-7; D unclear. The V end lost 2 bases, the J end lost 4 bases, and 12 bases lay between the germline ends. This CDR3 contains 14 residues. In germline, CDR1 is MNHEY, CDR2 SVGEGT. CDR3 amino acids: CASSYRSGVYEQYF. The CDR3 region has the DNA TGTGCCAGCAGTTACAGGTCTGGAGTATACGAGCAGTACTTC.

This sequence joins TRBV5-1 and TRBJ1-2; D is perhaps TRBD1 (6 bases). Trimming pared 0 bases from V and 4 bases from J, leaving 13 bases between. The germline V gene encodes CDR1 SGHRS and CDR2 YFSETQ. This CDR3 spans 15 amino acids. The CDR3 sequence: CASSLDLTGRYGYTF. CDR3 DNA: TGCGCCAGCAGCTTGGATTTGACAGGACGCTATGGCTACACCTTC.

The chain couples TRBV28 to TRBJ2-1; D ambiguous. This CDR3 has 13 residues. Trimming left V 3 bases short and J 6 bases short, with 9 bases between. Per the germline V gene, CDR1 is MDHEN and CDR2 is SYDVKM. The CDR3 region has the DNA TGTGCCAGCAGTTTTTCCAGGAGCAATGAGCAGTTCTTC. Its protein is CASSFSRSNEQFF.

The genes are TRBV6-5 and TRBJ2-5; TRBD2 is a possible D gene (5 bases). The germline V gene has CDR1 MNHEY and CDR2 SVGAGI. Trimming removed 2 bases at V and 5 bases at J, with 9 bases between. The CDR3 has 13 residues. The CDR3 coding sequence is TGTGCCAGCAGTTACCGGGGTTATGAGACCCAGTACTTC. Amino acid sequence: CASSYRGYETQYF.

This clonotype appeared a few times. The chain carries TRBV20-1 and TRBJ1-5, with 11 bases identical to TRBD1. The CDR3 sequence is 17 residues long. Germline lookup yields CDR1 DFQATT and CDR2 SNEGSKA (reference sequence). Trimming at V came to 5 bases and at J to 2 bases, leaving 11 bases not matched to a gene. The CDR3: CSAPRGQGAKGNQPQHF. CDR3 bases: TGCAGTGCTCCACGAGGACAGGGGGCGAAAGGCAATCAGCCCCAGCATTTT.

The CDR3 sequence is CAASFQGETGELFF. CDR3 in DNA: TGTGCCGCATCGTTTCAGGGTGAAACCGGGGAGCTGTTTTTT. The gene calls are TRBV2 and TRBJ2-2, with D maybe TRBD1 (5 bases). Germline V gene sequence: CDR1 SNHLY, CDR2 FYNNEI. Trimming shortened V by 11 bases and J by 5 bases, and 18 bases separated the two germline ends. The CDR3 extends over 14 amino acids.

This clonotype showed up just a few times. J is TRBJ2-1 and V is TRBV5-1, with TRBD2 as a possible D gene (5 bases). V gave up 0 bases and J gave up 5 bases, with 9 bases separating them. Germline lookup yields CDR1 SGHRS and CDR2 YFSETQ. CDR3 length: 14 amino acids. The chain's CDR3 is CASSLVKLDNEQFF. CDR3 sequence (DNA): TGCGCCAGCAGCTTGGTGAAACTAGACAATGAGCAGTTCTTC.

This clonotype was picked up many times. The CDR3 sequence is CATSRVEGGSDTQYF. DNA of the CDR3: TGTGCCACCAGCAGAGTAGAGGGGGGTTCAGATACGCAGTATTTT. The chain couples TRBV15 to TRBJ2-3; D is possibly TRBD1 or TRBD2 (6 bases each). V shed 1 base and J shed 4 bases, with 12 bases lying between them. Germline CDR1 and CDR2: LNHNV and YYDKDF (reference sequence). The length of the CDR3 is 15 residues.

The rearrangement uses TRBV5-1 and TRBJ2-7, with 11 positions matching TRBD1. The CDR3 has 14 amino acids. V shed 6 bases and J 3 bases; nucleotides not matched to a gene: 5. Germline CDR1 is SGHRS and CDR2 is YFSETQ. CDR3 DNA sequence: TGCGCCAGCAACTCCGGGACAGGGGGCTACGAGCAGTACTTC. Translation: CASNSGTGGYEQYF.

This clonotype turned up a few times. The chain joins TRBV12-3 or TRBV12-4 to TRBJ2-7, with 7 bases lining up with TRBD2. After removal of 8 bases from V and 0 bases from J, the junction contained 1 base not matched to a gene. The CDR3 length is 12 residues. The CDR3 loop reads CASGEGSYEQYF. The CDR3 DNA is TGTGCCAGCGGGGAGGGCTCCTACGAGCAGTACTTC.

The genes are TRBV9 and TRBJ2-1; no clear D. Trimming shortened V by 3 bases and J by 9 bases, and 10 bases separated the two germline ends. CDR1 SGDLS and CDR2 YYNGEE come from the germline V gene. The CDR3 totals 12 residues. The CDR3 loop reads CASSASHSEQFF. CDR3 nucleotides: TGTGCCAGCAGCGCCTCGCATAGTGAGCAGTTCTTC.

This clonotype was seen only a few times. The rearrangement uses TRBV28 and TRBJ1-5; weak D call: TRBD1 (5 bases). The V end lost 5 bases, the J end lost 10 bases, and 12 bases lay between the germline ends. The CDR3 loop spans 12 amino acids. Germline-derived CDR1 and CDR2 are MDHEN and SYDVKM. The DNA for the CDR3 is TGTGCCAGCAGTCCGGGGACGGCCCCCCAGCATTTT. Amino acids: CASSPGTAPQHF. The complete variable domain, with remaining parts taken from reference TRBV28 and TRBJ1-5, reads DVKVTQSSRYLVKRTGEKVFLECVQDMDHENMFWYRQDPGLGLRLIYFSYDVKMKEKGDIPEGYSVSREKKERFSLILESASTNQTSMYLCASSPGTAPQHFGDGTRLSIL.

The gene calls are TRBV28 and TRBJ2-6; D is perhaps TRBD1 (6 bases). Germline V gives CDR1 MDHEN, CDR2 SYDVKM. The CDR3 spans 16 residues. V lost 6 bases, J lost 2 bases, and 14 bases lay in between. The CDR3 protein is CASRQTGLTGANVLTF. The CDR3 DNA follows: TGTGCCAGCAGGCAGACAGGTCTGACTGGGGCCAACGTCCTGACTTTC. The full variable domain, in which reference TRBV28 and TRBJ2-6 provide the parts outside the CDR3, is DVKVTQSSRYLVKRTGEKVFLECVQDMDHENMFWYRQDPGLGLRLIYFSYDVKMKEKGDIPEGYSVSREKKERFSLILESASTNQTSMYLCASRQTGLTGANVLTFGAGSRLTVL.